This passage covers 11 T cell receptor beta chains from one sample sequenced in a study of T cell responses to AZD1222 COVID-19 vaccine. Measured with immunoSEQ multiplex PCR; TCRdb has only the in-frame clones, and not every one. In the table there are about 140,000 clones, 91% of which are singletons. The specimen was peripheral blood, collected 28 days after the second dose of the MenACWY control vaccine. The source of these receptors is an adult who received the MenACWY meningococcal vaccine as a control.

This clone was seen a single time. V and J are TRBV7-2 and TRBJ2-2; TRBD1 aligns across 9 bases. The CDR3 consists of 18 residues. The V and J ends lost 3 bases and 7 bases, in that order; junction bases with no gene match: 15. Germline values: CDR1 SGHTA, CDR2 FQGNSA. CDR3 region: CASSFPGQGFRVNGELFF. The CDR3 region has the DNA TGTGCCAGCAGCTTCCCGGGACAGGGTTTTCGCGTAAACGGGGAGCTGTTTTTT.

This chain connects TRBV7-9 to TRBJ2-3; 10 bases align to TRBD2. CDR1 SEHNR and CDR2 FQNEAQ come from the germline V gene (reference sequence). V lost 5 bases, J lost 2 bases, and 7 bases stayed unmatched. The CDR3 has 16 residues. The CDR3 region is CASSPGLAASTDTQYF. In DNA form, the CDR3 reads TGTGCCAGCAGCCCCGGACTAGCGGCATCCACAGATACGCAGTATTTT.

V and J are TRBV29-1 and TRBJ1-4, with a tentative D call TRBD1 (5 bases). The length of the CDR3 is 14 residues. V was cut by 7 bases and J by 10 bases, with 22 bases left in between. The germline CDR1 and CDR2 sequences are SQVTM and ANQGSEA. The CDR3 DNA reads TGCAGCGCATCCCTTCAGGGAGGTTTGGGAAAACTGTTTTTT. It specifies CSASLQGGLGKLFF.

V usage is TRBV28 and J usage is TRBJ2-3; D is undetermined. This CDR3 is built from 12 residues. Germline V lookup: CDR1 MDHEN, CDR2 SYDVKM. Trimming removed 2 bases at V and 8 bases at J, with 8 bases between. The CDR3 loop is CASSLVPPTQYF. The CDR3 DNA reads TGTGCCAGCAGTTTAGTCCCGCCTACGCAGTATTTT.

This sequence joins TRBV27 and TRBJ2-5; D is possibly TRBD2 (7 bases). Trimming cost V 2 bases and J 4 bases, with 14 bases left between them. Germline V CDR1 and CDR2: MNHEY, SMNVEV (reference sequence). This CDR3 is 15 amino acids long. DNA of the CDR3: TGTGCCAGCAGTTTAGGCCCGGGGGGCCTAGAGACCCAGTACTTC. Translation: CASSLGPGGLETQYF.

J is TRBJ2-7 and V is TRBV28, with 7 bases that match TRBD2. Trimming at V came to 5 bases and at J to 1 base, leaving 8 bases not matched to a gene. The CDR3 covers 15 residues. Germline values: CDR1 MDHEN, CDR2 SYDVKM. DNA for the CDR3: TGTGCCAGCAGTCCCACAGGCGGGAGTTCCTACGAGCAGTACTTC. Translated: CASSPTGGSSYEQYF. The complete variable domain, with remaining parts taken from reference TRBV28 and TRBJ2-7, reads DVKVTQSSRYLVKRTGEKVFLECVQDMDHENMFWYRQDPGLGLRLIYFSYDVKMKEKGDIPEGYSVSREKKERFSLILESASTNQTSMYLCASSPTGGSSYEQYFGPGTRLTVT.

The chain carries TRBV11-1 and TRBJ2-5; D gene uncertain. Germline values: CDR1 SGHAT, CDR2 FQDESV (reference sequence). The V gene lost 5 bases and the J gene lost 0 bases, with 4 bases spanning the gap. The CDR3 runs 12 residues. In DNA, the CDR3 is TGTGCCAGCAGCCGGGACCAAGAGACCCAGTACTTC. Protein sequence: CASSRDQETQYF.

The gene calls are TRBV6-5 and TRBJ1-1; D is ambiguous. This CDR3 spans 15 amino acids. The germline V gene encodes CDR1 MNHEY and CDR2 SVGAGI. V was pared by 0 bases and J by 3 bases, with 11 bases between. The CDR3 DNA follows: TGTGCCAGCAGTTACTCAGCGGGCGGGGACACTGAAGCTTTCTTT. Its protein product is CASSYSAGGDTEAFF.

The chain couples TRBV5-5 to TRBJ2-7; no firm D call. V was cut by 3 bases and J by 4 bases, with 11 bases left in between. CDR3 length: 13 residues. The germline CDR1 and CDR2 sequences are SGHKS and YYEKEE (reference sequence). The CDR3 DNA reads TGTGCCAGCAGCTCCTCGACAAAATACGAGCAGTACTTC. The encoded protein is CASSSSTKYEQYF.

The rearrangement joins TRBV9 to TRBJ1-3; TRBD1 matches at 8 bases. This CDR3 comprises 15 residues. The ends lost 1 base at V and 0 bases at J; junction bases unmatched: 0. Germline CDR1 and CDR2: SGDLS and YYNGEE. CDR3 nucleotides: TGTGCCAGCAGCGTAACAGGGGGCTCTGGAAACACCATATATTTT. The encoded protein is CASSVTGGSGNTIYF.

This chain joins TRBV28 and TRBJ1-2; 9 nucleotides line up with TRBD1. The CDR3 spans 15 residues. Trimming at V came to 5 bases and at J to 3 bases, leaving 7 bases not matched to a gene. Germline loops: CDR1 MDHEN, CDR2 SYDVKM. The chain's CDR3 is CASSQPGQGDYGYTF. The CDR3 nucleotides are TGTGCCAGCAGTCAACCGGGACAGGGAGACTATGGCTACACCTTC.